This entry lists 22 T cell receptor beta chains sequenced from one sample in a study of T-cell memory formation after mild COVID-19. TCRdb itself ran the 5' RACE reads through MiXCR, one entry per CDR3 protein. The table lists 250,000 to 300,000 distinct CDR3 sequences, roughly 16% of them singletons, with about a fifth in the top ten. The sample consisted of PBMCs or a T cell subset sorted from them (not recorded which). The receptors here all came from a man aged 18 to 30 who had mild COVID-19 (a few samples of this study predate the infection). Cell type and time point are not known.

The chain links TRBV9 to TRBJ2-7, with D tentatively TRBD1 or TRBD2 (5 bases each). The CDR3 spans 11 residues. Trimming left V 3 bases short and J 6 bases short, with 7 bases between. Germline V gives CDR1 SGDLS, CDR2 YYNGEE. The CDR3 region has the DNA TGTGCCAGCAGCGGGGGGTCCGAGCAGTACTTC. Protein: CASSGGSEQYF.

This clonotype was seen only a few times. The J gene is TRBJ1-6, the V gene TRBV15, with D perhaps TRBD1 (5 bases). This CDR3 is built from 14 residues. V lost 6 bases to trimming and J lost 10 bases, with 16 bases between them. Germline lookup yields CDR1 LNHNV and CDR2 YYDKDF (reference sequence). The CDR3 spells CATRDGHGVSPLHF. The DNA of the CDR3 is TGTGCCACCAGGGACGGACACGGCGTCTCACCCCTCCACTTT.

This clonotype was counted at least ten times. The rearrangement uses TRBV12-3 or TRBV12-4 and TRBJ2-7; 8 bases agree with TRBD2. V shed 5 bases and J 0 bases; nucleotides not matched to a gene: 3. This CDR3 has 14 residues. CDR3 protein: CASSPGGGSYEQYF. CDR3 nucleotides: TGTGCCAGCAGTCCCGGGGGGGGCTCCTACGAGCAGTACTTC.

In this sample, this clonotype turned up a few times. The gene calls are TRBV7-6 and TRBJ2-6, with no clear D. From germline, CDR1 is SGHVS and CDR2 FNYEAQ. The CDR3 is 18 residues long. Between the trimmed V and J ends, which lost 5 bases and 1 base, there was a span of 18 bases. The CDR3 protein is CASSVSWGFPSGANVLTF. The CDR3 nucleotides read TGTGCCAGCAGCGTCAGCTGGGGATTCCCTTCTGGGGCCAACGTCCTGACTTTC.

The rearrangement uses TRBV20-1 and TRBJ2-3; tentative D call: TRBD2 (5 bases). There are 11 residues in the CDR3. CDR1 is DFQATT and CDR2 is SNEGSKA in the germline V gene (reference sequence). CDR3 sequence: CIGVAGDTQYF. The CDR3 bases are TGCATCGGGGTGGCGGGTGATACGCAGTATTTT.

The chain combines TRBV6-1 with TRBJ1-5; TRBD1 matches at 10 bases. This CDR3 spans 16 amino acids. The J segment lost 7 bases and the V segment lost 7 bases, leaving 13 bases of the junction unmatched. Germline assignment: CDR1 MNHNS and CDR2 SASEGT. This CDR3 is CASKPRTGGVGQPQHF. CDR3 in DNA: TGTGCCAGCAAACCCCGGACAGGGGGTGTCGGGCAGCCCCAGCATTTT.

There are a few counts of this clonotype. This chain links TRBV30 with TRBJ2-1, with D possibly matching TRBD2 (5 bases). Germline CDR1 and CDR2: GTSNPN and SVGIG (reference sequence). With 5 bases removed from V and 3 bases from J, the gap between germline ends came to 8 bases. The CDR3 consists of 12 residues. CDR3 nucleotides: TGTGCCTGGGCGGGCCGCTACAATGAGCAGTTCTTC. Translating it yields CAWAGRYNEQFF. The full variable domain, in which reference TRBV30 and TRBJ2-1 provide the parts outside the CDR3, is SQTIHQWPATLVQPVGSPLSLECTVEGTSNPNLYWYRQAAGRGLQLLFYSVGIGQISSEVPQNLSASRPQDRQFILSSKKLLLSDSGFYLCAWAGRYNEQFFGPGTRLTVL.

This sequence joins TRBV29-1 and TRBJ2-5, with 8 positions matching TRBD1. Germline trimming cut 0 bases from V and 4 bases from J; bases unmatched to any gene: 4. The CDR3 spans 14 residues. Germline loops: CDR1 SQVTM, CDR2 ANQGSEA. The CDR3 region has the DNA TGCAGCGTTGAAGACAGGGGGCTTGGAGAGACCCAGTACTTC. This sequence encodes CSVEDRGLGETQYF.

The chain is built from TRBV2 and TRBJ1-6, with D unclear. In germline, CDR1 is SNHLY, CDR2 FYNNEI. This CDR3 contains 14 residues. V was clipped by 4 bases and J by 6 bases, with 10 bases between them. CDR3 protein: CASSVVRINSPLHF. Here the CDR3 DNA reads TGTGCCAGCAGTGTGGTCCGAATTAATTCACCCCTCCACTTT.

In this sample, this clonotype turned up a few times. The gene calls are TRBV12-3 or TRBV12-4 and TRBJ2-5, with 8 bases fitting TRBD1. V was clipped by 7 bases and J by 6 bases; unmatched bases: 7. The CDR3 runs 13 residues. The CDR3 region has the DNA TGTGCCAGCACCTCTCAGGGGGCACAGACCCAGTACTTC. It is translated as CASTSQGAQTQYF.

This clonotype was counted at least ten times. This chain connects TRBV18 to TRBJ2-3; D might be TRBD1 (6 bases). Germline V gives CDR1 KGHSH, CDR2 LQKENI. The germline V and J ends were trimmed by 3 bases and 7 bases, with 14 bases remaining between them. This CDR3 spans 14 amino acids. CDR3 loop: CASSPRQGLNTQYF. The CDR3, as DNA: TGTGCCAGCTCACCCCGGCAGGGGTTGAATACGCAGTATTTT.

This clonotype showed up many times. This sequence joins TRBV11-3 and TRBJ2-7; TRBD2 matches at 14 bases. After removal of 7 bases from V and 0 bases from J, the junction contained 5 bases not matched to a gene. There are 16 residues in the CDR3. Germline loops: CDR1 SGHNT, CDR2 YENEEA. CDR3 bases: TGTGCCAGCACACGGACTAGCGGGGGGTGCTCCTACGAGCAGTACGTC. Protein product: CASTRTSGGCSYEQYV.

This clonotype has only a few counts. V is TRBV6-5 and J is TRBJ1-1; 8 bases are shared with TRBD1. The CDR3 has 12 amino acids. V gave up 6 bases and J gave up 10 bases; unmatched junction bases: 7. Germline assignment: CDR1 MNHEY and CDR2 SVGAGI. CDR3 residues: CASRIIGQGAFF. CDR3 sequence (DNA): TGTGCCAGCAGAATCATCGGACAGGGAGCTTTCTTT.

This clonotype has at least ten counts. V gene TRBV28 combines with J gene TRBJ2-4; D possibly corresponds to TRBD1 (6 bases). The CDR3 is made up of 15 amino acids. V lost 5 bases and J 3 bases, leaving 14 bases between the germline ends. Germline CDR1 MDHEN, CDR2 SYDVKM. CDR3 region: CASSQRDTVKNIQYF. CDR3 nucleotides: TGTGCCAGCAGTCAAAGGGACACAGTCAAAAACATTCAGTACTTC.

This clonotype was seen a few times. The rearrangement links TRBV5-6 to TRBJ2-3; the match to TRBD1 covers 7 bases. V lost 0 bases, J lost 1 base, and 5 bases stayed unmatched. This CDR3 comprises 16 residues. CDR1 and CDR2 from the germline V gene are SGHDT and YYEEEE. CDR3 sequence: CASSLDRDSRTDTQYF. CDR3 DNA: TGTGCCAGCAGCTTGGACCGGGACAGCCGCACAGATACGCAGTATTTT.

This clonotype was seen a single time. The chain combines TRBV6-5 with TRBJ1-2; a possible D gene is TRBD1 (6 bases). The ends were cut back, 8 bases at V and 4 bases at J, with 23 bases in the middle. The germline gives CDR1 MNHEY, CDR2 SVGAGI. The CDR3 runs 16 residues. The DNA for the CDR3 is TGTGCCAGCGTTAGGGGGGGCCTGGATGGTTTCTATGGCTACACCTTC. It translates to CASVRGGLDGFYGYTF.

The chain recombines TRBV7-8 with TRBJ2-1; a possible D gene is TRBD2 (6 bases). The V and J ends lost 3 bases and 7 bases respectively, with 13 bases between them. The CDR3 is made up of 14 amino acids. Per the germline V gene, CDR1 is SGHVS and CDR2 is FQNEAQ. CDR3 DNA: TGTGCCAGCAGCTTGGGACGTGGGGGGAATGAGCAGTTCTTC. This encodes CASSLGRGGNEQFF.

CDR3 region: CATSGRLPITDSGYTF. CDR3 sequence (DNA): TGTGCCACCAGCGGCCGCCTTCCGATAACGGATTCTGGCTACACCTTC. The chain combines TRBV15 with TRBJ1-2; no clear D gene. V was shortened by 5 bases and J by 7 bases, with 23 bases between the two germline ends. The CDR3 runs to 16 residues. Germline values: CDR1 LNHNV, CDR2 YYDKDF (reference sequence).

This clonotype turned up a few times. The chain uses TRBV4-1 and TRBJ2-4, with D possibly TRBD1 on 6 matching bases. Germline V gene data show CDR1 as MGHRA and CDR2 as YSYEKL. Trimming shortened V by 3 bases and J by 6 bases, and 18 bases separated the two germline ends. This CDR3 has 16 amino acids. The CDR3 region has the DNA TGCGCCAGCAGCCATCCTTTACAGGGCAGGTTAAACATTCAGTACTTC. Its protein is CASSHPLQGRLNIQYF.

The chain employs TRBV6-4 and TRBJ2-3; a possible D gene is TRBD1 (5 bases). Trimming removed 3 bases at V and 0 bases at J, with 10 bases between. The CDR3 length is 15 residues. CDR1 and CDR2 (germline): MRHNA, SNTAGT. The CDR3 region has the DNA TGTGCCAGCAGTGAACAACAGGCCAGCACAGATACGCAGTATTTT. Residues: CASSEQQASTDTQYF.

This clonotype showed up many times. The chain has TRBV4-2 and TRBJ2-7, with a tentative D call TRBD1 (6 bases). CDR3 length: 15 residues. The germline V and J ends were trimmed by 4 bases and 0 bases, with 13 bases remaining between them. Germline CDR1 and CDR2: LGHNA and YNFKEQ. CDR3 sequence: CASSLLRGYSYEQYF. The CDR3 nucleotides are TGTGCCAGCAGCCTTTTGAGGGGGTACTCCTACGAGCAGTACTTC.

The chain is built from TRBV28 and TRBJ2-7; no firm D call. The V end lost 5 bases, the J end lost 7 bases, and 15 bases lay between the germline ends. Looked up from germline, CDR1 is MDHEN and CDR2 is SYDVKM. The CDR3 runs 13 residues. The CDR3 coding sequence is TGTGCCAGCAGTACTGGACCTTCCCTGGAGCAGTACGTC. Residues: CASSTGPSLEQYV.